The following is a T cell receptor (beta chain) sequence with its context. Its specificity is not known. These data come from a study of blood T cells in healthy people across ages. Study-level background: For every two T cells, template switching captured about one barcoded beta molecule.

It was with a sample-barcoded 5' primer and a J-beta primer mix that a second PCR of roughly 6 to 12 cycles was run. Each cDNA molecule was tagged by a template-switch adaptor with 12 random nucleotides. In TCRdb, the 5' RACE reads were re-called with MiXCR into one record per CDR3 protein. Altogether 920,000 or so distinct CDR3 sequences are present, 40% to 45% being singletons, with the ten largest covering approximately 17%. Findings of the study overall: The lack of PBMC sorting stopped any conclusive naive versus antigen-experienced comparison. The donors' CMV status was not determined, possibly confounding changes in expanded clonotypes.

CDR3 length equals 15 residues. J gave up 0 bases and V 3 bases, and 3 bases lay outside the gene matches. Germline lookup yields CDR1 SNHLY and CDR2 FYNNEI. Sequenced input: blood. The receptor comes from a woman in her fifties or sixties in good health. The V call is TRBV2, the J call TRBJ2-3; 7 nucleotides align to TRBD2. This chain's CDR3 is CASSEDSGSTDTQYF. The CDR3 DNA sequence: TGTGCCAGCAGTGAGGATAGCGGGAGCACAGATACGCAGTATTTT.